This T cell receptor beta chain was recorded in a study of sequential checkpoint blockade in melanoma. Treatment in this sample: randomized to nivolumab then ipilimumab (arm A) or the reverse (arm B). Produced via immunoSEQ multiplex PCR; TCRdb's table is partial and in-frame only. This sample carries under 6,500 clones, nearly 90% of them seen once, and the ten largest clones take approximately 8.8%. The CDR3 extends over 16 amino acids. Losses at the gene ends were 0 bases for V and 0 bases for J; bases not matched to a gene: 3. CDR1 is SNHLY, CDR2 FYNNEI, per germline. Here the sequenced sample was CD8+ T cells sorted from blood (inferred from file names), taken from a patient given nivolumab and ipilimumab in sequence. J is TRBJ2-3 and V is TRBV2, with TRBD2 identical over 7 bases. This TCR was recovered from a human donor with melanoma. The CDR3 sequence is CASSEAGTMSTDTQYF. DNA of the CDR3: TGTGCCAGCAGTGAAGCTGGGACTATGAGCACAGATACGCAGTATTTT.